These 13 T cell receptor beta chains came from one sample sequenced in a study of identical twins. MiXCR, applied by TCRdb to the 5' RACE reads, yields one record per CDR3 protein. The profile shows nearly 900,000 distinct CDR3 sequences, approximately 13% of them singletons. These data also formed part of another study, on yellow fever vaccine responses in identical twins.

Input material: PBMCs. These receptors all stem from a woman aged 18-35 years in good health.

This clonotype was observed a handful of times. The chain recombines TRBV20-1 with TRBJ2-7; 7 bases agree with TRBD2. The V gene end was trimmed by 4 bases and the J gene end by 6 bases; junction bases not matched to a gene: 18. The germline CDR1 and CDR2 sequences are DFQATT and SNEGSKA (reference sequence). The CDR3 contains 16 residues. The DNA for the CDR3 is TGCAGTGCTATCTCCACCGGGAGCGGGAAGTTTGGCGAGCAGTACTTC. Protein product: CSAISTGSGKFGEQYF.

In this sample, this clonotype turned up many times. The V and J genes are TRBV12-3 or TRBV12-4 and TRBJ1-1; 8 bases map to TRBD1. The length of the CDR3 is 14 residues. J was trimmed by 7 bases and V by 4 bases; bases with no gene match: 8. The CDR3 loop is CASSSPQDRGEAFF. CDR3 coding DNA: TGTGCCAGCAGTTCCCCCCAAGACAGGGGTGAAGCTTTCTTT.

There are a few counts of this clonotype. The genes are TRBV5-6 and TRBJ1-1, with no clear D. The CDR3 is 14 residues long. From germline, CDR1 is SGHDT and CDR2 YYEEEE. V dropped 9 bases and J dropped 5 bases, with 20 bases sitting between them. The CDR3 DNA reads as TGTGCCACCAGTACGGGAGGACGTTGGACTGAAGCTTTCTTT. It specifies CATSTGGRWTEAFF.

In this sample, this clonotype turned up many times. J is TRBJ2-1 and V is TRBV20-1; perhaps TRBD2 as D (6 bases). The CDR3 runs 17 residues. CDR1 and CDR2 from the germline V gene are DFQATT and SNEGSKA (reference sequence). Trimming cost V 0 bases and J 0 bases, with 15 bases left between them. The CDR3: CSARDPGSSASYNEQFF. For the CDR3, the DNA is TGCAGTGCTAGAGATCCCGGGAGTTCCGCCTCCTACAATGAGCAGTTCTTC.

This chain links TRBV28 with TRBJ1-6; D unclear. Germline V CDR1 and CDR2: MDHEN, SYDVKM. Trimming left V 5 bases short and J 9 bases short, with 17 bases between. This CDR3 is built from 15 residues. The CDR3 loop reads CASSTTAGGGSPLHF. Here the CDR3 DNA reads TGTGCCAGCAGTACGACTGCAGGTGGTGGTTCACCCCTCCACTTT.

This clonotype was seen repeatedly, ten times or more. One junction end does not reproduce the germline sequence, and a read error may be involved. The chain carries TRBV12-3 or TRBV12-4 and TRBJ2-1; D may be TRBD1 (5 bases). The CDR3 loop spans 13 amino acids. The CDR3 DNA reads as TGCGCCAGCAGCTTGGATAGGGGCAATGAGCAGTTCTTC. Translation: CASSLDRGNEQFF.

The CDR3: CASTAGTESYNEQFF. CDR3 in DNA: TGTGCCAGTACTGCCGGGACAGAGTCCTACAATGAGCAGTTCTTC. The V gene is TRBV6-1, the J gene TRBJ2-1, with 7 bases fitting TRBD1. This CDR3 is 15 amino acids long. The V segment lost 9 bases and the J segment 1 base; nucleotides outside the gene matches: 9. Germline CDR1 and CDR2: MNHNS and SASEGT.

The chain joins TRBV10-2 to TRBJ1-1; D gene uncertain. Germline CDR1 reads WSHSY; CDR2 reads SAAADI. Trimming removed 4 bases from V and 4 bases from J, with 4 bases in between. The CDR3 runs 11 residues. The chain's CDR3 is CASSGATEAFF. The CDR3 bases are TGCGCCAGCAGTGGGGCCACTGAAGCTTTCTTT.

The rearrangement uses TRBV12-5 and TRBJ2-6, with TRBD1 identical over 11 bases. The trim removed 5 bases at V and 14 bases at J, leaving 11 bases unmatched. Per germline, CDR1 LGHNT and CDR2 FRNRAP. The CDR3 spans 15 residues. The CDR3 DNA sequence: TGTGCTAGTGGTCAGCGGACAGGGGGCGCCGATTTCCTGACTTTC. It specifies CASGQRTGGADFLTF.

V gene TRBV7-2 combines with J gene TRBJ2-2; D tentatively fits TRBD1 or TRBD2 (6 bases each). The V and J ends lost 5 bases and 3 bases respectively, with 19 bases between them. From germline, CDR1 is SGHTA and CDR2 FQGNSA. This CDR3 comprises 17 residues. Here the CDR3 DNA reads TGTGCCAGCAGCCCCAAAGGGGGGTTGACTCACACCGGGGAGCTGTTTTTT. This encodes CASSPKGGLTHTGELFF. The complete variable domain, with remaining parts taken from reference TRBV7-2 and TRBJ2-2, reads GAGVSQSPSNKVTEKGKDVELRCDPISGHTALYWYRQSLGQGLEFLIYFQGNSAPDKSGLPSDRFSAERTGGSVSTLTIQRTQQEDSAVYLCASSPKGGLTHTGELFFGEGSRLTVL.

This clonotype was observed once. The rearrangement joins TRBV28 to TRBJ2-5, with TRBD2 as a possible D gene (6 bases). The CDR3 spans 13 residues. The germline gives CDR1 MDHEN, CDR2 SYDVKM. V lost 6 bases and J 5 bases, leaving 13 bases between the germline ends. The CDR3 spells CASRRDPGETQYF. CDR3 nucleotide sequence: TGTGCCAGCAGGCGGGACCCGGGGGAGACCCAGTACTTC.

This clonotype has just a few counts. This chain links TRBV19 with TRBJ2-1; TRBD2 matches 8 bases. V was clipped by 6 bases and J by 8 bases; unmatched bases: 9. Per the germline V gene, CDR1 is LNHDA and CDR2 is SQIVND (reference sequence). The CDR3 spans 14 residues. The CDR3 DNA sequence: TGTGCCAGTAGCCAGAAAAGCGGGAGCTATGAGCAGTTCTTC. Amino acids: CASSQKSGSYEQFF. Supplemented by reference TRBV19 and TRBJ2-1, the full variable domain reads DGGITQSPKYLFRKEGQNVTLSCEQNLNHDAMYWYRQDPGQGLRLIYYSQIVNDFQKGDIAEGYSVSREKKESFPLTVTSAQKNPTAFYLCASSQKSGSYEQFFGPGTRLTVL.

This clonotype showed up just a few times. CDR3 nucleotides: TGTGCCATCAGTGATTTGGCGGGAAACACCGGGGAGCTGTTTTTT. This gives the protein CAISDLAGNTGELFF. The chain carries TRBV10-3 and TRBJ2-2; tentative D call: TRBD2 (6 bases). The length of the CDR3 is 15 residues. Germline V gene lookup returns CDR1 ENHRY and CDR2 SYGVKD. Between the trimmed V and J ends, which lost 3 bases and 2 bases, there was a span of 10 bases.